This T cell receptor beta chain came from a study of glioma-infiltrating T cells. TCR alpha and beta CDR3 regions were amplified from RNA using iRepertoire nested multiplex PCR. Input was roughly 85-450 ng of tissue mRNA or PBMC total RNA. Using its own MiXCR run on the multiplex PCR reads, TCRdb lists one record per CDR3 protein. The sample consists of approximately 460 distinct CDR3 sequences, about 50% of them appearing once. Germline V lookup: CDR1 GTSNPN, CDR2 SVGIG (reference sequence). Trimming shortened V by 0 bases and J by 8 bases, and 16 bases separated the two germline ends. This CDR3 has 14 residues. This clonotype was counted ten times or more. Its matching antigen is unknown. A read error may explain this, as a much larger clone is one base away. Study-wide results and caveats: Tissue-blood divergence was below expectation in non-neoplastic patients, above in gliomas.

This receptor was taken from a human donor with low-grade glioma or glioblastoma, undergoing nonglioma brain surgery, or in good health (not recorded which). Material for sequencing was glioma tissue, nonneoplastic brain tissue, or PBMCs (not recorded which). The chain combines TRBV30 with TRBJ1-1; D gene uncertain. CDR3 sequence reads: CAWSVPMSRIEAFF. CDR3 DNA sequence: TGTGCCTGGAGTGTACCGATGTCCAGGATCGAAGCTTTCTTT.